Shown below are 25 T cell receptor beta chains from a single sample sequenced in a study of blood T cell repertoires in COVID-19. Produced via immunoSEQ multiplex PCR; TCRdb's table is partial and in-frame only. Of about 60,000 clones listed, 75% to 90% were seen once; the top ten hold roughly 8%. The specimen was peripheral blood. The receptors were gathered from a human donor with active COVID-19. The donor label of this sample is uncertain.

The V gene is TRBV5-4, the J gene TRBJ2-7; D perhaps matches TRBD2 (7 bases). The germline V and J ends were trimmed by 6 bases and 5 bases, with 18 bases remaining between them. Germline-derived CDR1 and CDR2 are SGHNT and YYREEE (reference sequence). CDR3 size: 14 residues. This CDR3 reads CASMAGAGANEQYF. The CDR3 region has the DNA TGTGCCAGCATGGCGGGGGCGGGAGCCAACGAGCAGTACTTC.

In its sample, this clone was seen a few times. V and J are TRBV25-1 and TRBJ2-7, with TRBD1 matching over 9 bases. Germline trimming cut 6 bases from V and 5 bases from J; bases unmatched to any gene: 8. From germline, CDR1 is MGHDK and CDR2 SYGVNS. CDR3 length equals 14 residues. As DNA, the CDR3 is TGTGCCAGCAGGCCGACCGGGACAGGGAACGAGCAGTACTTC. This translates into CASRPTGTGNEQYF.

The chain recombines TRBV11-1 with TRBJ2-7; the match to TRBD1 covers 8 bases. V was clipped by 1 base and J by 5 bases; unmatched bases: 10. The CDR3 spans 16 residues. Germline assignment: CDR1 SGHAT and CDR2 FQDESV (reference sequence). The CDR3 nucleotides read TGTGCCAGCAGCTTAGATGGCAGGGGGCGACTTGACGAGCAGTACTTC. Protein: CASSLDGRGRLDEQYF.

The gene calls are TRBV9 and TRBJ1-5; a weak D match, TRBD1 (6 bases). Germline CDR1 and CDR2: SGDLS and YYNGEE. Trimming left V 2 bases short and J 3 bases short, with 9 bases between. The CDR3 runs to 14 residues. CDR3 loop: CASSVGGPNQPQHF. CDR3 in DNA: TGTGCCAGCAGCGTTGGGGGCCCCAATCAGCCCCAGCATTTT.

The chain is built from TRBV5-6 and TRBJ2-7, with D possibly being TRBD1 (6 bases). This CDR3 spans 14 amino acids. The V and J ends lost 4 bases and 7 bases respectively, with 18 bases between them. Germline CDR1 reads SGHDT; CDR2 reads YYEEEE. Here the CDR3 DNA reads TGTGCCAGCAGCATAGGGCCAGGGGACCCGGAGCAGTACTTC. It yields the protein CASSIGPGDPEQYF.

The V and J genes are TRBV9 and TRBJ2-1; D is uncertain. CDR1 SGDLS and CDR2 YYNGEE come from the germline V gene. The CDR3 sequence is 13 residues long. Deletions cut 0 bases from V and 8 bases from J, with 9 bases between. The CDR3 DNA reads as TGTGCCAGCAGCGTAGTTAGTCGAGATGAGCAGTTCTTC. It encodes CASSVVSRDEQFF. The full variable domain, in which reference TRBV9 and TRBJ2-1 provide the parts outside the CDR3, is DSGVTQTPKHLITATGQRVTLRCSPRSGDLSVYWYQQSLDQGLQFLIQYYNGEERAKGNILERFSAQQFPDLHSELNLSSLELGDSALYFCASSVVSRDEQFFGPGTRLTVL.

The chain uses TRBV7-9 and TRBJ2-7; TRBD2 matches 11 bases. The V and J ends lost 5 bases and 3 bases, in that order; junction bases with no gene match: 9. In germline, CDR1 is SEHNR, CDR2 FQNEAQ (reference sequence). The CDR3 sequence is 16 residues long. The CDR3 here is CASSDITSGGYYEQYF. The CDR3 nucleotides are TGTGCCAGCAGCGACATTACTAGCGGGGGTTACTACGAGCAGTACTTC.

The chain has TRBV29-1 and TRBJ2-1; D gene ambiguous. The germline CDR1 and CDR2 sequences are SQVTM and ANQGSEA. This CDR3 region has 15 residues. V was pared by 0 bases and J by 1 base, with 10 bases between. The CDR3 coding sequence is TGCAGCGTTGAAGAGCGACAAGCTTCCTACAATGAGCAGTTCTTC. It codes for CSVEERQASYNEQFF.

V and J are TRBV27 and TRBJ2-1, with TRBD2 identical over 13 bases. The CDR3 spans 17 residues. J lost 5 bases, V lost 5 bases, and 9 bases had no gene match. Germline loops: CDR1 MNHEY, CDR2 SMNVEV (reference sequence). Here the CDR3 reads CASSPIVLAGGDNEQFF. The CDR3 coding sequence is TGTGCCAGCAGTCCTATTGTACTAGCGGGGGGGGACAATGAGCAGTTCTTC.

CDR3 bases: TGTGCCAGCAGCTTAGGATCGGAGGGAATGAGGACAGATACGCAGTATTTT. Translated, it gives CASSLGSEGMRTDTQYF. This chain connects TRBV7-9 to TRBJ2-3; D might be TRBD2 (6 bases). The CDR3 is made up of 17 amino acids. Between the trimmed V and J ends, which lost 1 base and 3 bases, there was a span of 17 bases. Per the germline V gene, CDR1 is SEHNR and CDR2 is FQNEAQ (reference sequence).

The V gene is TRBV7-9, the J gene TRBJ1-1; D is unclear. V shed 5 bases and J shed 4 bases, with 14 bases lying between them. The CDR3 runs 14 residues. CDR1 and CDR2 from the germline V gene are SEHNR and FQNEAQ (reference sequence). CDR3 region: CASSPAGWGTEAFF. CDR3 DNA sequence: TGTGCCAGCAGCCCGGCGGGGTGGGGCACTGAAGCTTTCTTT.

The J gene is TRBJ1-2, the V gene TRBV3-1 (or the pseudogene TRBV3-2); a possible D gene is TRBD1 (5 bases). V shed 1 base and J shed 8 bases, with 5 bases lying between them. The CDR3 runs 11 residues. The V gene's germline CDR1 is LGHDT and CDR2 YNNKEL (reference sequence). In nucleotides, the CDR3 is TGTGCCAGCAGCCAAGCAGGGGGCTACACCTTC. Its protein product is CASSQAGGYTF.

The chain couples TRBV2 to TRBJ1-4; 8 nucleotides align to TRBD1. The CDR3 has 13 residues. Germline V CDR1 and CDR2: SNHLY, FYNNEI. Trimming took 6 bases from V and 7 from J; bases not matched to a gene: 4. The CDR3 coding sequence is TGTGCCAGCAGGGAACAGGGGGTTGAAAAACTGTTTTTT. It is translated as CASREQGVEKLFF.

This clone was observed a single time. The chain employs TRBV5-4 and TRBJ2-5; 8 bases align to TRBD2. V lost 0 bases, J lost 5 bases, and 3 bases stayed unmatched. Germline V gene data show CDR1 as SGHNT and CDR2 as YYREEE (reference sequence). This CDR3 is 14 amino acids long. The CDR3: CASSLAGGRETQYF. The CDR3 DNA is TGTGCCAGCAGCTTGGCGGGGGGGCGTGAGACCCAGTACTTC.

V is TRBV12-3 or TRBV12-4 and J is TRBJ2-3; possibly TRBD2 for D (6 bases). The CDR3 extends over 11 amino acids. V gave up 5 bases and J gave up 10 bases, with 10 bases separating them. Written as DNA, the CDR3 is TGTGCCAGCAGTCCATGGGGGGCGCAGTATTTT. It yields the protein CASSPWGAQYF.

V is TRBV6-6 and J is TRBJ2-7; 11 bases fit TRBD2. Germline V lookup: CDR1 MNHNY, CDR2 SVGAGI (reference sequence). Losses at the gene ends were 0 bases for V and 5 bases for J; bases not matched to a gene: 3. The length of the CDR3 is 15 residues. CDR3: CASSYSPSGRNEQYF. Written as DNA, the CDR3 is TGTGCCAGCAGTTACTCGCCTAGCGGGAGGAACGAGCAGTACTTC.

The chain couples TRBV5-1 to TRBJ2-7; D remains unclear. Deletions cut 1 base from V and 2 bases from J, with 13 bases between. CDR1 SGHRS and CDR2 YFSETQ come from the germline V gene. This CDR3 contains 15 residues. The CDR3 sequence: CASSLSPLSAYEQYF. In nucleotides, the CDR3 is TGCGCCAGCAGCTTGAGCCCCCTAAGCGCCTACGAGCAGTACTTC.

The V call is TRBV5-1, the J call TRBJ2-5, with D perhaps TRBD2 (6 bases). Trimming removed 0 bases at V and 3 bases at J, with 15 bases between. The CDR3 spans 16 residues. CDR1 and CDR2 from the germline V gene are SGHRS and YFSETQ. The DNA for the CDR3 is TGCGCCAGCAGCTTGGGGATAGCGGTCCTGAAAGAGACCCAGTACTTC. Translating gives CASSLGIAVLKETQYF.

The CDR3 region is CASSLEGGGGNQPQHF. DNA for the CDR3: TGTGCCAGCAGCCTGGAGGGGGGGGGCGGCAATCAGCCCCAGCATTTT. J is TRBJ1-5 and V is TRBV7-9; possibly TRBD1 for D (6 bases). The CDR3 extends over 16 amino acids. V lost 5 bases to trimming and J lost 2 bases, with 16 bases between them. Germline CDR1 SEHNR, CDR2 FQNEAQ (reference sequence).

J is TRBJ2-5 and V is TRBV12-3 or TRBV12-4, with a tentative D call TRBD2 (6 bases). This CDR3 is built from 13 residues. V lost 10 bases and J 5 bases, leaving 17 bases between the germline ends. The CDR3 region has the DNA TGTGCCACATCACCACTAGCTGAGGAGACCCAGTACTTC. It specifies CATSPLAEETQYF.

CDR3 nucleotides: TGTGCCAGCAGTAAGCCTAGCGGGGGGGCCCGGGAGACCCAGTACTTC. Its protein product is CASSKPSGGARETQYF. The V call is TRBV27, the J call TRBJ2-5; 12 bases agree with TRBD2. The CDR3 consists of 16 residues. The trim removed 5 bases at V and 5 bases at J, leaving 9 bases unmatched. The V gene's germline CDR1 is MNHEY and CDR2 SMNVEV (reference sequence).

This clone came up once. The rearrangement links TRBV6-5 to TRBJ1-6; D not certain. CDR1 and CDR2 (germline): MNHEY, SVGAGI. The CDR3 runs 14 residues. Trimming left V 0 bases short and J 8 bases short, with 8 bases between. The DNA of the CDR3 is TGTGCCAGCAGTTACTCCCGGAGGGATTCACCCCTCCACTTT. Its translation: CASSYSRRDSPLHF.

The chain recombines TRBV29-1 with TRBJ2-7; 7 bases are shared with TRBD1. This CDR3 region has 13 residues. The germline V gene encodes CDR1 SQVTM and CDR2 ANQGSEA. Trimming cost V 6 bases and J 3 bases; bases outside gene matches: 8. The DNA of the CDR3 is TGCAGCGTATCCGGACAGGCGCTCTACGAGCAGTACTTC. This encodes CSVSGQALYEQYF.

The chain uses TRBV25-1 and TRBJ2-5, with TRBD2 matching 10 bases. The germline gives CDR1 MGHDK, CDR2 SYGVNS. Germline trimming cut 5 bases from V and 4 bases from J; bases unmatched to any gene: 7. This CDR3 spans 15 amino acids. In DNA form, the CDR3 reads TGTGCCAGCAGTCGGACTAGCGGATTCTCAGAGACCCAGTACTTC. Translating gives CASSRTSGFSETQYF.

This clone was seen once. The chain links TRBV10-2 to TRBJ1-5; D is possibly TRBD1 (6 bases). The V end was cut by 10 bases, the J end by 1 base, with 14 bases between. CDR1 and CDR2 (germline): WSHSY, SAAADI. There are 14 residues in the CDR3. The CDR3 coding sequence is TGCGCCACGCAGGCAGGGGAGAGCAATCAGCCCCAGCATTTT. Translation: CATQAGESNQPQHF.